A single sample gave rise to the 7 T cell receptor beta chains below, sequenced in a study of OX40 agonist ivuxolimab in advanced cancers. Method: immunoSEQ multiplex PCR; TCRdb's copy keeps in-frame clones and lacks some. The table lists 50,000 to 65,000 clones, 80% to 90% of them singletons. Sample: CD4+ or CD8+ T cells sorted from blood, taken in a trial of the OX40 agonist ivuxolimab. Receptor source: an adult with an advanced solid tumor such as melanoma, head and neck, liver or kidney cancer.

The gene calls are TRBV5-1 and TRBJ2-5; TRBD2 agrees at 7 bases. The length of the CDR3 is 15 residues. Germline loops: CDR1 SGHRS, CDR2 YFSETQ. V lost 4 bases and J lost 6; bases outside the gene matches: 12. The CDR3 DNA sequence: TGCGCCAGCAGCACTTCTCTAGCGGAGCTCCAGACCCAGTACTTC. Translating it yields CASSTSLAELQTQYF.

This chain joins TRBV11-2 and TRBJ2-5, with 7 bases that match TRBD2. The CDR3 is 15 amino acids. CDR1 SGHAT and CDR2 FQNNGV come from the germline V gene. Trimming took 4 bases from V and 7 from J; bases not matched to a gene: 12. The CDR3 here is CASSSQLGLVGTQYF. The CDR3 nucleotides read TGTGCCAGCAGCTCCCAACTCGGACTAGTGGGGACCCAGTACTTC.

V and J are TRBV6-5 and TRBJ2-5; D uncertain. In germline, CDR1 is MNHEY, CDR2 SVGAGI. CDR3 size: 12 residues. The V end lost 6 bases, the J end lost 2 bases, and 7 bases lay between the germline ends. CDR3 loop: CASRGPQETQYF. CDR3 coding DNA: TGTGCCAGCAGAGGGCCTCAAGAGACCCAGTACTTC.

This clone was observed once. The CDR3 sequence is CASNIQGISEKLFF. The CDR3 coding sequence is TGTGCCAGCAATATACAGGGGATCAGTGAAAAACTGTTTTTT. The gene calls are TRBV6-1 and TRBJ1-4, with TRBD1 identical over 7 bases. This CDR3 comprises 14 residues. The germline V gene encodes CDR1 MNHNS and CDR2 SASEGT. V gave up 7 bases and J gave up 7 bases; unmatched junction bases: 9.

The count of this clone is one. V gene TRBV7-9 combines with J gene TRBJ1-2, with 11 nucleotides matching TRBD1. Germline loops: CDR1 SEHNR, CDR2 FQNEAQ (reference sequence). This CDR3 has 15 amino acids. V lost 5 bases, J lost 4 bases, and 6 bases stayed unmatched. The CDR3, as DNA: TGTGCCAGCAGCCCCGGACAGGGGGCGGTCTATGGCTACACCTTC. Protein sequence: CASSPGQGAVYGYTF.

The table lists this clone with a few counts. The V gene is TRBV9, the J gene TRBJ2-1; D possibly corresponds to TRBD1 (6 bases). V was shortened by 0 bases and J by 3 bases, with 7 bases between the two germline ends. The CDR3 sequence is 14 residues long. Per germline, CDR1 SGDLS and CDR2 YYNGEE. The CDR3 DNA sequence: TGTGCCAGCAGCGTAGAGGGGGTCTACAATGAGCAGTTCTTC. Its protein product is CASSVEGVYNEQFF.

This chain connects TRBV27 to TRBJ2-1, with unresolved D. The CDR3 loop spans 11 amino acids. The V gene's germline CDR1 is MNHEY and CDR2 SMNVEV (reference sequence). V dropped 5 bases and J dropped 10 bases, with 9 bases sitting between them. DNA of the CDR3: TGTGCCAGCAGTGTTTTGGGAGAGCAGTTCTTC. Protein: CASSVLGEQFF.